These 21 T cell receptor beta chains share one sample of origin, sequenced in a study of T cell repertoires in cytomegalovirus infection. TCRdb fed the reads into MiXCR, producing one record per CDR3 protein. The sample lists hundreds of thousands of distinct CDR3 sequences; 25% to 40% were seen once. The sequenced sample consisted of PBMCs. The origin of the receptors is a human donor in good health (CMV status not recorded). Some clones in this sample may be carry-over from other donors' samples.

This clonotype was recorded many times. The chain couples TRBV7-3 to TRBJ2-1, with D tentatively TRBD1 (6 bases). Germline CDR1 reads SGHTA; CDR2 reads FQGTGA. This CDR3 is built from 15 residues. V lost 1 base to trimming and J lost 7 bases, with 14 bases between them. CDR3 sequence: CASSLRQAPENEQFF. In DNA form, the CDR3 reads TGTGCCAGCAGCTTAAGACAGGCCCCAGAGAATGAGCAGTTCTTC.

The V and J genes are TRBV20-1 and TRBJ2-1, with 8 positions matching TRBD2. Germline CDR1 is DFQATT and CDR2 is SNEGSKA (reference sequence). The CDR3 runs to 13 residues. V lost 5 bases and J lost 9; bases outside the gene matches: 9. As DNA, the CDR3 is TGCAGTGCTCCCTTTGCGGGGGGCACTGAGCAGTTCTTC. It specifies CSAPFAGGTEQFF.

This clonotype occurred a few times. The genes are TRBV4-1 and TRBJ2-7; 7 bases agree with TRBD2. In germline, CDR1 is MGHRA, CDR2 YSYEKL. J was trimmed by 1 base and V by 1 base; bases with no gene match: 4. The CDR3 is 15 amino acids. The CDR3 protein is CASSQVGTTSYEQYF. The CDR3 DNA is TGCGCCAGCAGCCAAGTTGGGACTACGTCCTACGAGCAGTACTTC.

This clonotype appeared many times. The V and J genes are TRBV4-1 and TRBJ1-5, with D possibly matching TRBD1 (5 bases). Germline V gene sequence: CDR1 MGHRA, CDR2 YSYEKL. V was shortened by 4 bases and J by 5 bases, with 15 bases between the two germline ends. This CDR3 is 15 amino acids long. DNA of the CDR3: TGCGCCAGCAGCCCCGCGGGAGGGACGTATCAGCCCCAGCATTTT. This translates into CASSPAGGTYQPQHF.

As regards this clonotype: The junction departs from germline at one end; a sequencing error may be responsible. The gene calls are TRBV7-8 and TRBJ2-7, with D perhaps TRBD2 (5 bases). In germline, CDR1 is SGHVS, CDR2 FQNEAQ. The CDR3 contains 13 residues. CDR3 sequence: CARSLRGSYEPYF. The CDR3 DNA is TGTGCCAGAAGCTTACGGGGATCCTACGAGCCGTACTTC.

Written as DNA, the CDR3 is TGTGCCAGCAGTTTGAAGACAGGACTTGGAAACACCATATATTTT. This encodes CASSLKTGLGNTIYF. The chain links TRBV12-3 or TRBV12-4 to TRBJ1-3, with D possibly TRBD1 on 6 matching bases. The CDR3 runs to 15 residues. Trimming shortened V by 3 bases and J by 3 bases, and 12 bases separated the two germline ends.

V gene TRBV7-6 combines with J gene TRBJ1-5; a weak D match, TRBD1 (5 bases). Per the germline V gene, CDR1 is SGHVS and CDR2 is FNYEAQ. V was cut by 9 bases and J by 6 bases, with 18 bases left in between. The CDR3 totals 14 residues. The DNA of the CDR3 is TGTGCCAGGTGCTTAGAGAGGGGTGGTCAGCCCCAGCATTTT. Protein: CARCLERGGQPQHF.

In nucleotides, the CDR3 is TGTGCCAGCAGCTCCTCCGCGGGGGTTTTTAATTCACCCCTCCACTTT. This gives the protein CASSSSAGVFNSPLHF. The chain is built from TRBV11-2 and TRBJ1-6, with a possible D match to TRBD1 (5 bases). This CDR3 spans 16 amino acids. The germline V gene has CDR1 SGHAT and CDR2 FQNNGV. V dropped 4 bases and J dropped 6 bases, with 16 bases sitting between them.

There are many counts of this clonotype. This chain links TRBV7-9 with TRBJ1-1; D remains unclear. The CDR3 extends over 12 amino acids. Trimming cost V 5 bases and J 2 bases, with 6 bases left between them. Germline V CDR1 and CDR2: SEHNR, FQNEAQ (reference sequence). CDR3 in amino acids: CASSPDNTEAFF. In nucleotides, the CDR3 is TGTGCCAGCAGCCCAGATAACACTGAAGCTTTCTTT.

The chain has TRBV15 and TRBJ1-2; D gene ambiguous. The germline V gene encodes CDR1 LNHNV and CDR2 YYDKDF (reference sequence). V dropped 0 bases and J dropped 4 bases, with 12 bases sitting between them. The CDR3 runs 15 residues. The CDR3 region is CATSRDRILGYGYTF. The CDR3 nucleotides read TGTGCCACCAGCAGAGATCGCATTCTTGGCTATGGCTACACCTTC.

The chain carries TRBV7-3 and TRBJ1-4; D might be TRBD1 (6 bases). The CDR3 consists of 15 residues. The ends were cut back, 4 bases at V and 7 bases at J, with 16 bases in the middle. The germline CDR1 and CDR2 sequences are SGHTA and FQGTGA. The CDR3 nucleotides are TGTGCCAGCAGCTCCAGTGGGGGGCGCGGTGAAAAACTGTTTTTT. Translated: CASSSSGGRGEKLFF.

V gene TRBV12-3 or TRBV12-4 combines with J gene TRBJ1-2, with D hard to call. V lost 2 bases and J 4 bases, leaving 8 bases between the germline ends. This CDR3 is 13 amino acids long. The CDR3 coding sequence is TGTGCCAGCAGTTTAACCCGGGGCTATGGCTACACCTTC. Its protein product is CASSLTRGYGYTF.

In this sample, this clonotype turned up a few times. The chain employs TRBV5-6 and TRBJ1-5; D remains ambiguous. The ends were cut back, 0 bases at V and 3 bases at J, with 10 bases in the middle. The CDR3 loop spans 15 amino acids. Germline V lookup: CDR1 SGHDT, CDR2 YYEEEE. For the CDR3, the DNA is TGTGCCAGCAGCTTGGGAGGAGGGCCCAATCAGCCCCAGCATTTT. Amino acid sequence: CASSLGGGPNQPQHF.

The CDR3 coding sequence is TGCAGTGCCCCATCCGACAGGGCCTACGAGCAGTACTTC. Amino acids: CSAPSDRAYEQYF. This sequence joins TRBV20-1 and TRBJ2-7; 7 nucleotides agree with TRBD1. The germline V gene encodes CDR1 DFQATT and CDR2 SNEGSKA (reference sequence). The CDR3 has 13 amino acids. J was trimmed by 2 bases and V by 6 bases; bases with no gene match: 7.

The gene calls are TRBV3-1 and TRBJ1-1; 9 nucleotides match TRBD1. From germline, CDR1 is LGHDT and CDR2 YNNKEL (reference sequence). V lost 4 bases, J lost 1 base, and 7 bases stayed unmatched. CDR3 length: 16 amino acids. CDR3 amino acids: CASSLPGQGPNTEAFF. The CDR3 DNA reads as TGTGCCAGCAGCCTACCGGGACAGGGTCCGAACACTGAAGCTTTCTTT.

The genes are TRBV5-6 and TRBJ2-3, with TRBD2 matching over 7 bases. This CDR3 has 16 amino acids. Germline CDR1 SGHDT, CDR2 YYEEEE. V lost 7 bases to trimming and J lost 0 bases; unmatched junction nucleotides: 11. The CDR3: CASLPGGGPSTDTQYF. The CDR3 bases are TGTGCCAGCCTTCCTGGGGGGGGACCAAGCACAGATACGCAGTATTTT.

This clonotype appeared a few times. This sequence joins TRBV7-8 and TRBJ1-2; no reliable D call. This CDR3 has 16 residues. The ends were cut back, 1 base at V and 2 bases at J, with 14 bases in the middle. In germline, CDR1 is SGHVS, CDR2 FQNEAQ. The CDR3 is CASSLGVGTSNYGYTF. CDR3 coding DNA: TGTGCCAGCAGCTTAGGTGTCGGTACCTCCAACTATGGCTACACCTTC.

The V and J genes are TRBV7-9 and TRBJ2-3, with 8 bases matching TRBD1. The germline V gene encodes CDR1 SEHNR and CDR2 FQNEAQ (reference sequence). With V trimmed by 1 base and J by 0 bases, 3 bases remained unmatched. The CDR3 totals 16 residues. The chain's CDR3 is CASSLGQGPSTDTQYF. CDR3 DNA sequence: TGTGCCAGCAGCTTAGGACAGGGGCCTAGCACAGATACGCAGTATTTT.

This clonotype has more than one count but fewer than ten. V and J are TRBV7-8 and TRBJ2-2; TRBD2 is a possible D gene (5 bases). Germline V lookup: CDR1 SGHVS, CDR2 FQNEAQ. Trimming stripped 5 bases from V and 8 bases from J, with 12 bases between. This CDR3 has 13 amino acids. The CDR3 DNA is TGTGCCAGCAGCCTCAGGCAGCGGGGGGAGCTGTTTTTT. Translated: CASSLRQRGELFF.

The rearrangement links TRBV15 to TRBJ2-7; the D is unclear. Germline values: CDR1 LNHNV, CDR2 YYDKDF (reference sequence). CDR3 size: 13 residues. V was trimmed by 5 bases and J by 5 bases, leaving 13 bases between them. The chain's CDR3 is CATSDTTGHEQYF. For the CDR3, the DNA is TGTGCCACCAGCGACACGACGGGCCACGAGCAGTACTTC.

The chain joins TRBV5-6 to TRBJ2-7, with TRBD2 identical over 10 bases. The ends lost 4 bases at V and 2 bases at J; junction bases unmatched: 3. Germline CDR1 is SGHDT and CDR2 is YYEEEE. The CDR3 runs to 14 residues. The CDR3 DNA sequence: TGTGCCAGCAGCGCGGGACTAGCGACCTACGAGCAGTACTTC. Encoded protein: CASSAGLATYEQYF.